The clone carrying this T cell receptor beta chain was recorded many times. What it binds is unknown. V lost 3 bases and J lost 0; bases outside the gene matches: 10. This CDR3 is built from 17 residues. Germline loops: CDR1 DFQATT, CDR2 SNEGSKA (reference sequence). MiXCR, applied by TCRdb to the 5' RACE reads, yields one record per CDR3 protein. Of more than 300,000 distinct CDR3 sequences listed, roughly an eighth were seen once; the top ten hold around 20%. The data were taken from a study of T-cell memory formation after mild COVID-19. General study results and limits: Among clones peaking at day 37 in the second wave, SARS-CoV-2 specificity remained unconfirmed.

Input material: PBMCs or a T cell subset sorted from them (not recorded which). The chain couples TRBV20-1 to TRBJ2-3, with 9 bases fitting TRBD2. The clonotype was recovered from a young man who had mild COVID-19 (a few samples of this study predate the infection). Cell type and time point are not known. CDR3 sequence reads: CSASDSLAGTSTDTQYF. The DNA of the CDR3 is TGCAGTGCTAGCGACTCACTAGCGGGCACTAGCACAGATACGCAGTATTTT.